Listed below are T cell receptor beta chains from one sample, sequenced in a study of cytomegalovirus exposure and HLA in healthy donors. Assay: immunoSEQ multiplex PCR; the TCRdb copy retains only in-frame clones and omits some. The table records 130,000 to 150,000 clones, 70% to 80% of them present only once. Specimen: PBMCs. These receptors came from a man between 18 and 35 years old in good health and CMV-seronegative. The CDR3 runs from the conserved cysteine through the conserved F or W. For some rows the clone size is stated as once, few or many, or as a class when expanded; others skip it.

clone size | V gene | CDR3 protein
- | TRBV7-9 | CASSYGQGYGYTF
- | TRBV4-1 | CASSQAETSGGAYEQFF
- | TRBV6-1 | CASTRGAPASYEQYF
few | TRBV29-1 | CSVRQGASDTQYF
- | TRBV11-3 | CASSLQGADEQFF
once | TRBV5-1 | CASSLELAYNEQFF
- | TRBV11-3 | CASSLVGQGTDTQYF
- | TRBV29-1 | CSVDILLDRRGYEQYF
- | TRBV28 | CATIRGNLNTEAFF
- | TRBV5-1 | CASSLGDTPFSDTQYF
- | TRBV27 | CASSLDRGLQPQHF
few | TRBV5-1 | CASSSQGLGPPPF
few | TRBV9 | CASSATGDPIRGYTF
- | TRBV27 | CASSLYGESGELFF
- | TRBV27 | CASSPTRRSYEQYF
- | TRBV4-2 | CASSQALREPQHF
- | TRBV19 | CASSTGQGWDRTGELFF
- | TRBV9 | CASSVQGQNTEAFF
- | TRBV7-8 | CASRKNRGPDSGNTIYF
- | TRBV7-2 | CASSLDWRRFGEQYF
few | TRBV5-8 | CASSLGRGGSSYEQYF
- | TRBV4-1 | CASSQDRGTASNYGYTF
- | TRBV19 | CASSSENIQYF
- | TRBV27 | CASSTGGPGETQYF
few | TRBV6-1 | CASSEYVGRGPGAFF
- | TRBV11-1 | CASGPQDHNEKLFF
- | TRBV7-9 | CASSLARPQETQYF
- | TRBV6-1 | CASSEGTAIYGYTF
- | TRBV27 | CASSLFAGDTEAFF
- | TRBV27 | CASGDRGDQETQYF
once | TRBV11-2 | CASSLSRQVGEQFF
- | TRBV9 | CASSAGGLANTEAFF
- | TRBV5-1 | CASSWDETSGMNTGELFF
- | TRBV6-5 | CASSYDREDNEQFF